The T cell receptor (beta chain) described here comes from a study of T cell repertoires in cytomegalovirus infection. Study as a whole: Signatures in public TCR beta sequences pointed to both CMV infection and matching HLA type. Study-level points and caveats: The cumulative frequency of public TCR beta families identified carriers of CMV plus the relevant HLA.

This clonotype was detected ten times or more. Its antigen is as yet unknown. Each CDR3 protein is one row after TCRdb ran MiXCR on the reads. The sample lists about 260,000 distinct CDR3 sequences, about an eighth occurring once. This sequence was found in a human donor in good health (CMV status not recorded). Some clones in this sample may be carry-over from other donors' samples. The sample taken for sequencing was PBMCs.

The CDR3 loop reads CAINGQGDYNEQFF. The CDR3 DNA follows: TGTGCCATCAACGGACAGGGCGATTACAATGAGCAGTTCTTC. The V call is TRBV10-3, the J call TRBJ2-1; TRBD1 aligns across 8 bases. CDR3 length equals 14 residues. The germline V gene has CDR1 ENHRY and CDR2 SYGVKD. The V segment lost 7 bases and the J segment 4 bases; nucleotides outside the gene matches: 6.